The text below deals with one T cell receptor beta chain. As yet, its antigen is unknown. High-throughput TCR beta sequencing covered peripheral CD8+ and CD4+ T cells. Negative isolation was applied to CD8+ and CD4+ T cells, and FACS enrichment was applied to TEMRA cells. These data come from a study of CD8 T cells in Susac syndrome. Findings and limits, study-wide: The study recognized that its TCR sequencing and HLA analysis covered a relatively small number of individuals.

With random hexamers, reverse transcription was performed on about 0.5 to 1 ug of RNA. With immunoSEQ multiplex PCR, TCR beta CDR3 was amplified across 54 Vbeta and 13 Jbeta. TCRdb reprocessed the immunoSEQ multiplex PCR reads via MiXCR and lists one record per CDR3 protein. The sample records roughly 190,000 distinct CDR3 sequences, roughly 94% being singletons. This clonotype originated in a human donor in good health. The sequencing input was CD4+ T cells from PBMCs.

CDR3 sequence: CASSFSSGRPHNEQFF. Written as DNA, the CDR3 is TGTGCCAGCAGCTTTTCGAGCGGGAGGCCCCACAATGAGCAGTTCTTC. V is TRBV12-1 and J is TRBJ2-1. TRBV12-1 is a listed pseudogene. The CDR3 is made up of 16 amino acids.